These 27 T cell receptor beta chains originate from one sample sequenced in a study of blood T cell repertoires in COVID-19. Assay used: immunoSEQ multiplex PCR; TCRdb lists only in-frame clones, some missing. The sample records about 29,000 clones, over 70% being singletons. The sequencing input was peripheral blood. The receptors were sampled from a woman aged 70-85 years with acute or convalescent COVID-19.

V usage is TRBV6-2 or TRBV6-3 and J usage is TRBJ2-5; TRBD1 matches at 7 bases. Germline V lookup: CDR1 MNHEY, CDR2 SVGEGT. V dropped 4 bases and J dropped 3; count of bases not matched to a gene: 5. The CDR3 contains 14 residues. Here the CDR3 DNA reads TGTGCCAGCAGTTTCCTAGACAGGGAAGAGACCCAGTACTTC. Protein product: CASSFLDREETQYF.

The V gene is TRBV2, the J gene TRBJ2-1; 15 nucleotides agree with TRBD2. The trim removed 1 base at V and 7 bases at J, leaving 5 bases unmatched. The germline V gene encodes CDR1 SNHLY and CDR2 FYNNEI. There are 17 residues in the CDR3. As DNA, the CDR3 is TGTGCCAGCAGTGAAGTCCAAGGGACTAGCGGGGGGAATGAGCAGTTCTTC. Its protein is CASSEVQGTSGGNEQFF. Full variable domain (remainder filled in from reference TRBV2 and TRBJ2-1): EPEVTQTPSHQVTQMGQEVILRCVPISNHLYFYWYRQILGQKVEFLVSFYNNEISEKSEIFDDQFSVERPDGSNFTLKIRSTKLEDSAMYFCASSEVQGTSGGNEQFFGPGTRLTVL.

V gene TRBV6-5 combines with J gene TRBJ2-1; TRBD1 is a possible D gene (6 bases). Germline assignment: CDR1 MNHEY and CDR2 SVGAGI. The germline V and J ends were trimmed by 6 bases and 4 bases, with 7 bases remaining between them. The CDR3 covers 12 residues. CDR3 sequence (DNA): TGTGCCAGCAGCGACAGGTACAATGAGCAGTTCTTC. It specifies CASSDRYNEQFF.

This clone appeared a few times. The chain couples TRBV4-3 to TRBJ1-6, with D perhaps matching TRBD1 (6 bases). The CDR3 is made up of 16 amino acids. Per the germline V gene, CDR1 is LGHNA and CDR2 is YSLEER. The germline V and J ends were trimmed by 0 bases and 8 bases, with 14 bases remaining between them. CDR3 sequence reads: CASSQEPPGQHSPLHF. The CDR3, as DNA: TGCGCCAGCAGCCAAGAGCCCCCGGGACAACATTCACCCCTCCACTTT.

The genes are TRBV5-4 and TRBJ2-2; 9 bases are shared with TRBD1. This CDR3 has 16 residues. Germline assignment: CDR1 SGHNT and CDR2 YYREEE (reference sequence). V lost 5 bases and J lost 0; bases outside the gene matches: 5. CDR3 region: CASRRQGESNTGELFF. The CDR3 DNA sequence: TGTGCCAGCAGACGACAGGGGGAGTCGAACACCGGGGAGCTGTTTTTT.

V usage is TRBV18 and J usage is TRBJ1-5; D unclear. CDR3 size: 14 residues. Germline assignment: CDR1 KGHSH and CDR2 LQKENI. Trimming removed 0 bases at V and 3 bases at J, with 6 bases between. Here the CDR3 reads CASSPPGLNQPQHF. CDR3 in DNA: TGTGCCAGCTCACCACCGGGCCTCAATCAGCCCCAGCATTTT.

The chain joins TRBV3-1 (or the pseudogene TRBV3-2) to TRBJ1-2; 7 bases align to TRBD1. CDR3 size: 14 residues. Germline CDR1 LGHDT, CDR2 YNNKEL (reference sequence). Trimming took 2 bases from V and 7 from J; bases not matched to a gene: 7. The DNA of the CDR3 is TGTGCCAGCAGCCAACCGGACAGGTCAGTTGGCTACACCTTC. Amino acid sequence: CASSQPDRSVGYTF.

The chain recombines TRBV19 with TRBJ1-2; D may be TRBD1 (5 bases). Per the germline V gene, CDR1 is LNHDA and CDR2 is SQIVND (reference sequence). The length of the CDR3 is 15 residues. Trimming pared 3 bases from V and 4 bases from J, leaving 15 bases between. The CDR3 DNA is TGTGCCAGTAGTATTTCCCGCCAGGGAGGCTATGGCTACACCTTC. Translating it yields CASSISRQGGYGYTF.

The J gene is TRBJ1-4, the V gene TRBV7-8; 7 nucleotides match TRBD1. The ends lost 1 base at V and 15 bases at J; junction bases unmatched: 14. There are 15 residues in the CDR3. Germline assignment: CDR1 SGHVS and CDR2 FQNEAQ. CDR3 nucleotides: TGTGCCAGCAGCTTAGATACCAGGGGGTCCTTTCATGTGTTTTTT. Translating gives CASSLDTRGSFHVFF.

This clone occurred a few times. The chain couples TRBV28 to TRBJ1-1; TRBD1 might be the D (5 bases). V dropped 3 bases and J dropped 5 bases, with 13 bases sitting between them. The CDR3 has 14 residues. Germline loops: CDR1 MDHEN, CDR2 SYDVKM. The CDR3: CASSLKGLRTEAFF. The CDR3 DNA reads TGTGCCAGCAGTTTGAAGGGGTTGCGGACTGAAGCTTTCTTT.

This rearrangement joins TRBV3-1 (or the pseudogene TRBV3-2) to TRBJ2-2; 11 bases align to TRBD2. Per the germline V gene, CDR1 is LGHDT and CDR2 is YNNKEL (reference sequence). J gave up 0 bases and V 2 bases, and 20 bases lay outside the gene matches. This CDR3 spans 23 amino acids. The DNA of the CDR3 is TGTGCCAGCAGCCAAAAGCCCGTGGGGGCGGCTAGCGGGGGGACTTCGAACACCGGGGAGCTGTTTTTT. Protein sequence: CASSQKPVGAASGGTSNTGELFF.

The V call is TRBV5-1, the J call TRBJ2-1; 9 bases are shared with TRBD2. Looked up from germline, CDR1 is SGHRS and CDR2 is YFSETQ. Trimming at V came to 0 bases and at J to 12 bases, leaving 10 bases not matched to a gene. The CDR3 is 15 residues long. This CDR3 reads CASSLEGTSSRGQFF. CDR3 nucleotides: TGCGCCAGCAGCTTGGAAGGGACTAGCTCCCGCGGGCAGTTCTTC.

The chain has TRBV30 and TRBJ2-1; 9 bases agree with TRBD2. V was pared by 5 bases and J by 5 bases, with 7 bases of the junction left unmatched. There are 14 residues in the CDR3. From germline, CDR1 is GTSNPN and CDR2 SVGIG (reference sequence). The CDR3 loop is CAWGRTSANNEQFF. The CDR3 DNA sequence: TGTGCCTGGGGGCGGACTAGCGCGAACAATGAGCAGTTCTTC. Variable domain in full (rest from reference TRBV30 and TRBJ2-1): SQTIHQWPATLVQPVGSPLSLECTVEGTSNPNLYWYRQAAGRGLQLLFYSVGIGQISSEVPQNLSASRPQDRQFILSSKKLLLSDSGFYLCAWGRTSANNEQFFGPGTRLTVL.

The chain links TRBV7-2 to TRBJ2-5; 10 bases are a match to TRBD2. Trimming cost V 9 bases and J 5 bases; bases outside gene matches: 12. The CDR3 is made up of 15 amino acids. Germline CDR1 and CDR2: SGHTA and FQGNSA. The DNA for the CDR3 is TGTGCCAGTAGGACTAGCGGTGGTATTCGGGAGACCCAGTACTTC. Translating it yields CASRTSGGIRETQYF.

CDR3 protein: CASSYSSRKETQYF. The CDR3, as DNA: TGTGCCAGCAGTTACTCGTCGAGGAAAGAGACCCAGTACTTC. This chain connects TRBV6-5 to TRBJ2-5; D is uncertain. Trimming took 0 bases from V and 3 from J, leaving 8 bases between them. This CDR3 comprises 14 residues. Germline CDR1 reads MNHEY; CDR2 reads SVGAGI.

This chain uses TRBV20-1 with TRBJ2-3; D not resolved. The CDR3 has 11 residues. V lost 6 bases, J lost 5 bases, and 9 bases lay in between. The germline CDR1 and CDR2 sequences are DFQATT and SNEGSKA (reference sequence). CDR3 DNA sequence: TGCAGTGCCCCCTCAGTAGATACGCAGTATTTT. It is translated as CSAPSVDTQYF.

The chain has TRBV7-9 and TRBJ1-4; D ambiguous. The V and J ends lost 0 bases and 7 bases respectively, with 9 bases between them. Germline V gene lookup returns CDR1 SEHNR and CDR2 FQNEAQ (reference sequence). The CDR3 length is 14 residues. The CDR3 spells CASSLASRGEKLFF. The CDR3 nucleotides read TGTGCCAGCAGCTTAGCCAGTCGCGGTGAAAAACTGTTTTTT.

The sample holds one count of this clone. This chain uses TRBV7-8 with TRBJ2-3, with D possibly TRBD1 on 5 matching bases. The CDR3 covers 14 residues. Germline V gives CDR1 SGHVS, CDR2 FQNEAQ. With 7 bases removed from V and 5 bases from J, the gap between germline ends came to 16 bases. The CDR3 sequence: CASTLRRGEDTQYF. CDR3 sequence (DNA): TGTGCCAGCACCCTGAGAAGGGGTGAAGATACGCAGTATTTT.

This CDR3 is CASSYSGRGENGYTF. The CDR3 coding sequence is TGTGCCAGCAGTTATTCCGGGAGAGGGGAAAATGGCTACACCTTC. The gene calls are TRBV6-5 and TRBJ1-2; tentative D call: TRBD1 (5 bases). The CDR3 has 15 residues. Germline CDR1 and CDR2: MNHEY and SVGAGI. Deletions cut 3 bases from V and 6 bases from J, with 17 bases between.

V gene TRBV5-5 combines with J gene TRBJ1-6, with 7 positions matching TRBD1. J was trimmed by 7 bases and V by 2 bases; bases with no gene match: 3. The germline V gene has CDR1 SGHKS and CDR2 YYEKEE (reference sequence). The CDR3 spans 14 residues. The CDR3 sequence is CASSLTGDNSPLHF. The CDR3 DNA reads TGTGCCAGCAGCTTAACAGGGGACAATTCACCCCTCCACTTT.

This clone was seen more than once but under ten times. CDR3 DNA: TGCGCCAGCAGCTTGGACCCGGGCTTAGGGGGAACCGGGGAGCTGTTTTTT. Its translation is CASSLDPGLGGTGELFF. The chain links TRBV5-1 to TRBJ2-2; tentative D call: TRBD1 (6 bases). The CDR3 length is 17 residues. Between the trimmed V and J ends, which lost 0 bases and 5 bases, there was a span of 17 bases. The germline gives CDR1 SGHRS, CDR2 YFSETQ.

The CDR3 sequence is CSATGGKNYEQYF. Here the CDR3 DNA reads TGCAGCGCCACAGGGGGGAAGAACTACGAGCAGTACTTC. The chain uses TRBV29-1 and TRBJ2-5; 8 positions match TRBD1. The J call may be wrong; the DNA end is better matched by TRBJ2-7. Germline V gene lookup returns CDR1 SQVTM and CDR2 ANQGSEA. The CDR3 has 13 amino acids.

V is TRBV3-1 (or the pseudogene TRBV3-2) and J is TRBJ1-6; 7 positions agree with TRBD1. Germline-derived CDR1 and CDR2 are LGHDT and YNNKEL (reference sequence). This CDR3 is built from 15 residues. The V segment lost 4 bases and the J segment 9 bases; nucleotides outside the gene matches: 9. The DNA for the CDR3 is TGTGCCAGCAGCCGGTTGACAGGGAACGCTTCACCCCTCCACTTT. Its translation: CASSRLTGNASPLHF.

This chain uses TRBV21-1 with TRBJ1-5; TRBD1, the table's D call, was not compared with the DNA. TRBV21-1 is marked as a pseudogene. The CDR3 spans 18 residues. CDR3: CASSKDPDSSGSNQPQHF. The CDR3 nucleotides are TGTGCCAGCAGCAAAGATCCCGACAGTTCGGGCAGCAATCAGCCCCAGCATTTT.

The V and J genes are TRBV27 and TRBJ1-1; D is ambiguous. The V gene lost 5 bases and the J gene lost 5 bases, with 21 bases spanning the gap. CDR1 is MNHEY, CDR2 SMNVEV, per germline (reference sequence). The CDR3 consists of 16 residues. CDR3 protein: CASSTSRQKSRTEAFF. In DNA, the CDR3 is TGTGCCAGCAGTACCTCCCGACAAAAAAGTAGGACTGAAGCTTTCTTT.

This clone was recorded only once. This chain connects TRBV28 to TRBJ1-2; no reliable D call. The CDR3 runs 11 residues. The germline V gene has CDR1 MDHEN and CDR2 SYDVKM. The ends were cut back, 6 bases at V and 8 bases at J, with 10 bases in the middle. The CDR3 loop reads CASRESRGYTF. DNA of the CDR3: TGTGCCAGCAGGGAGTCCAGAGGCTACACCTTC.

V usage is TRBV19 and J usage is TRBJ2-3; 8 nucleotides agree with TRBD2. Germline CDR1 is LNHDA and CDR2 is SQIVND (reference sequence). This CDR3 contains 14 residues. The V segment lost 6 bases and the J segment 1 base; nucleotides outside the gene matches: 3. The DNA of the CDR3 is TGTGCCAGTAGGAAAGCGGGGGGCACAGATACGCAGTATTTT. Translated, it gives CASRKAGGTDTQYF. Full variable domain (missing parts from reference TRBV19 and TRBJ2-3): DGGITQSPKYLFRKEGQNVTLSCEQNLNHDAMYWYRQDPGQGLRLIYYSQIVNDFQKGDIAEGYSVSREKKESFPLTVTSAQKNPTAFYLCASRKAGGTDTQYFGPGTRLTVL.